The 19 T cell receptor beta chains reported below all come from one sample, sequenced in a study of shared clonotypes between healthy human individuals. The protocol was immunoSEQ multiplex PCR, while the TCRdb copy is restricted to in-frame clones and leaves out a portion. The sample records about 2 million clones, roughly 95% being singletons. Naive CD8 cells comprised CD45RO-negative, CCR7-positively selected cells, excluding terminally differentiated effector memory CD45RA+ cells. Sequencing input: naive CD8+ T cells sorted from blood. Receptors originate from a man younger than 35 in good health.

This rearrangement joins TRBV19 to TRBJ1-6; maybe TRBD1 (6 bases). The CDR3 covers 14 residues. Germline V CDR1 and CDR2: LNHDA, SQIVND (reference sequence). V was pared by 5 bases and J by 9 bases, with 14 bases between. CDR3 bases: TGTGCCAGTAGTGTCTTAGGGGGTAGTTCACCCCTCCACTTT. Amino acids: CASSVLGGSSPLHF.

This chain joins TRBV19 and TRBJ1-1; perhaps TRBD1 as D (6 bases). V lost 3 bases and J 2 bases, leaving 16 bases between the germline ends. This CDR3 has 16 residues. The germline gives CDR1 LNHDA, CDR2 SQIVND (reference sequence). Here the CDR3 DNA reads TGTGCCAGTAGTATGGGGGTGGGGACACTCAACACTGAAGCTTTCTTT. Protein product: CASSMGVGTLNTEAFF.

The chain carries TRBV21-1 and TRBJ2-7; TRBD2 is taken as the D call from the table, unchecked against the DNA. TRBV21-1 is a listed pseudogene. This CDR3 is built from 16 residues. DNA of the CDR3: TGTGCCAGCAGCAAAGACGGCGGGGGTAGCTCCTACGAGCAGTACTTC. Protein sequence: CASSKDGGGSSYEQYF.

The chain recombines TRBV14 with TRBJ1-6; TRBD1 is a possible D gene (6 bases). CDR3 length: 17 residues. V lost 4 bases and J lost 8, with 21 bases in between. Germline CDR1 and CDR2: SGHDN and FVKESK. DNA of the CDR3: TGTGCCAGCAGCCGAGACAGGAACGAGGCGTGGGATTCACCCCTCCACTTT. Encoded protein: CASSRDRNEAWDSPLHF.

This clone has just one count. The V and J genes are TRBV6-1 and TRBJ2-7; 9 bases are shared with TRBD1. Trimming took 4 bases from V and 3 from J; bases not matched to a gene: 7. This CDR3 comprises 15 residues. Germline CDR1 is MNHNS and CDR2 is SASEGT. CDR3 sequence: CASSVGQGPGYEQYF. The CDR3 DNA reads TGTGCCAGCAGTGTAGGACAGGGGCCCGGCTACGAGCAGTACTTC.

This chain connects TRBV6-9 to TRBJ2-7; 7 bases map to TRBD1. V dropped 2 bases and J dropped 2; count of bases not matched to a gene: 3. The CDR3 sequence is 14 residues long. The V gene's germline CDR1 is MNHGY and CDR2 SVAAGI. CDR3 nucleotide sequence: TGTGCCAGCAGTTATCCGGGACAGCCCTACGAGCAGTACTTC. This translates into CASSYPGQPYEQYF.

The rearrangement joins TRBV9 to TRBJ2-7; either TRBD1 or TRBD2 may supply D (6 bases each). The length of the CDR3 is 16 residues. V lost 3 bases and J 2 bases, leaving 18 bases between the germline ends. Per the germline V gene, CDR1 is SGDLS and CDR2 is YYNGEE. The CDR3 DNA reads TGTGCCAGCAGCGCAGAGGTACGGGGGCCCCCCTACGAGCAGTACTTC. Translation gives CASSAEVRGPPYEQYF.

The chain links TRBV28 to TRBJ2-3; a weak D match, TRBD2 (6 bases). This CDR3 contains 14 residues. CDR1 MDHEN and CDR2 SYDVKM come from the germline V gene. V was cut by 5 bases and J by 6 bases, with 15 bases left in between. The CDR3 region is CASSAGGEWDTQYF. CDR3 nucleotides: TGTGCCAGCAGTGCCGGGGGTGAGTGGGATACGCAGTATTTT.

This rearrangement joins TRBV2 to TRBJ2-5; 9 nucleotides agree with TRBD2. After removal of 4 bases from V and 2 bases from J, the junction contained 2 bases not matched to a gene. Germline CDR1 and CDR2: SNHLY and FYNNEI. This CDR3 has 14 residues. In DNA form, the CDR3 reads TGTGCCAGCAGTGGACTAGCGGAACAAGAGACCCAGTACTTC. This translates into CASSGLAEQETQYF.

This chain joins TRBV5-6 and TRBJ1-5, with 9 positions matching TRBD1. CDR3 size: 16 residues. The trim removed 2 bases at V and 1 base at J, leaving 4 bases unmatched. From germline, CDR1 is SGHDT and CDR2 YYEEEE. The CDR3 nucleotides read TGTGCCAGCAGCTTTACAGGGACAGGGAGCAATCAGCCCCAGCATTTT. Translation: CASSFTGTGSNQPQHF.

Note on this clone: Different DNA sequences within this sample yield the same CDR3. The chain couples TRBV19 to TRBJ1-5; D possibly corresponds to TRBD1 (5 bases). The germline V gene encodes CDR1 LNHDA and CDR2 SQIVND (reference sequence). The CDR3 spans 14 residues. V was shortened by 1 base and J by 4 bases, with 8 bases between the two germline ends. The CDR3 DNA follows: TGTGCCAGTAGTATAGGACAGCTGAATCAGCCCCAGCATTTT. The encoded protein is CASSIGQLNQPQHF.

CDR3 DNA: TGCGCCAGCAGCCGACTTTCCTTAGCGGGAGGGCGGAACGGGGAGCTGTTTTTT. As protein: CASSRLSLAGGRNGELFF. The V call is TRBV4-3, the J call TRBJ2-2; 11 positions match TRBD2. V shed 4 bases, J shed 7 bases, and the junction held 14 bases outside the gene matches. This CDR3 has 18 residues. Germline V lookup: CDR1 LGHNA, CDR2 YSLEER.

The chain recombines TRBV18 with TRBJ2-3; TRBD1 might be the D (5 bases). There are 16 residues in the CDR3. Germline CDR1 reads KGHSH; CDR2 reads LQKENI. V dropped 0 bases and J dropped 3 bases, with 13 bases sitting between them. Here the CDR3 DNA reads TGTGCCAGCTCACCACCTGGAGACCCAGGGACAGATACGCAGTATTTT. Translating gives CASSPPGDPGTDTQYF.

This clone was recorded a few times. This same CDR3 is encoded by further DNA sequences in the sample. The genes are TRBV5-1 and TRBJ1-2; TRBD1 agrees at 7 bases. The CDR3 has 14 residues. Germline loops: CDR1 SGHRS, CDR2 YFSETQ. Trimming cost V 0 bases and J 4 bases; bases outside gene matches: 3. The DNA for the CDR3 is TGCGCCAGCAGCTTGGCAGGGACAGCCTATGGCTACACCTTC. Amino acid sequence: CASSLAGTAYGYTF.

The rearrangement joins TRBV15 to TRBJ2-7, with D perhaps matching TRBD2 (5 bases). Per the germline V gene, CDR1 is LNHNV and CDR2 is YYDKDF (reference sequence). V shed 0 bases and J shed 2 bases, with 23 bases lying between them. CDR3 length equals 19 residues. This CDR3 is CATSRDTGEAGPPTYEQYF. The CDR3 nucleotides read TGTGCCACCAGCAGAGATACCGGTGAGGCGGGCCCCCCCACCTACGAGCAGTACTTC. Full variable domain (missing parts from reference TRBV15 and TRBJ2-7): DAMVIQNPRYQVTQFGKPVTLSCSQTLNHNVMYWYQQKSSQAPKLLFHYYDKDFNNEADTPDNFQSRRPNTSFCFLDIRSPGLGDTAMYLCATSRDTGEAGPPTYEQYFGPGTRLTVT.

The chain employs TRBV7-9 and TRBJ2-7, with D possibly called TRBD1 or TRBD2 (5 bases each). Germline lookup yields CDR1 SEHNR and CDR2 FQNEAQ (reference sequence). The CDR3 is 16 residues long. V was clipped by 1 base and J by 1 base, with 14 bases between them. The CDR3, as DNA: TGTGCCAGCAGCTTAGGACTTGGGACGGAATCCTACGAGCAGTACTTC. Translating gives CASSLGLGTESYEQYF.

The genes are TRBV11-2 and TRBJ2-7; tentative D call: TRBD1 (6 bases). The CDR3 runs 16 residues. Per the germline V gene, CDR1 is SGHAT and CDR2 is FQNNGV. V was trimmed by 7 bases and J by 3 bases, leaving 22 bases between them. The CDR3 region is CASTSSPRGTFYEQYF. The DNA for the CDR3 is TGTGCCAGCACCTCAAGTCCGAGGGGGACGTTCTACGAGCAGTACTTC.

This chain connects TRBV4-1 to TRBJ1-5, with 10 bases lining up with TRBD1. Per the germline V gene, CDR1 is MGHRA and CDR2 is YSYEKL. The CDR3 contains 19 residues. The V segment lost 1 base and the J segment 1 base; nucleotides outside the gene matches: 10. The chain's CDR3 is CASSQVGGQGTDSNQPQHF. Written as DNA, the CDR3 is TGCGCCAGCAGCCAAGTGGGGGGACAGGGGACGGACAGCAATCAGCCCCAGCATTTT.

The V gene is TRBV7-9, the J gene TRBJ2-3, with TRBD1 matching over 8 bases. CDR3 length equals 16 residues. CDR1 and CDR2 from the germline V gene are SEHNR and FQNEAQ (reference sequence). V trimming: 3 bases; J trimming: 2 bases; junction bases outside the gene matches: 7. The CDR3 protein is CASSFSGQGLTDTQYF. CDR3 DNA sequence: TGTGCCAGCAGCTTCTCCGGACAGGGCCTCACAGATACGCAGTATTTT.